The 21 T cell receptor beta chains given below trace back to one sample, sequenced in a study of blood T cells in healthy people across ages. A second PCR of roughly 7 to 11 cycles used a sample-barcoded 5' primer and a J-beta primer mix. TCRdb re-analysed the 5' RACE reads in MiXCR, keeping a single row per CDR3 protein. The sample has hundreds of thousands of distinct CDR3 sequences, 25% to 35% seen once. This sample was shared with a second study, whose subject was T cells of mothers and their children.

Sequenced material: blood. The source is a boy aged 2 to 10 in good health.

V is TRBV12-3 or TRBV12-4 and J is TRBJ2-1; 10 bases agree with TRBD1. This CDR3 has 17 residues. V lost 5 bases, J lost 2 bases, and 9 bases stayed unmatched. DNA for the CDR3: TGTGCCAGCAGTCACCCGGGACAGGGGAGAACCTACAATGAGCAGTTCTTC. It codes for CASSHPGQGRTYNEQFF.

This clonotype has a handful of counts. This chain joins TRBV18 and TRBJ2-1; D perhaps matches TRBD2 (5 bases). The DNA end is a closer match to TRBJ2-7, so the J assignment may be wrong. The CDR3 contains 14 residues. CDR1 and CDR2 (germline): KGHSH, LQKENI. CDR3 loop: CASSPGRDPYEQYF. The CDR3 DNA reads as TGTGCCAGCTCACCCGGACGGGATCCCTACGAGCAGTACTTC.

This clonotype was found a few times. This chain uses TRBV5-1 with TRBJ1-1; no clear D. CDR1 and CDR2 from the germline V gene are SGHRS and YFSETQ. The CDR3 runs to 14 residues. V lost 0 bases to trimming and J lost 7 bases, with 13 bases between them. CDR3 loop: CASSLDGSSLEAFF. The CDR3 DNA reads TGCGCCAGCAGCTTGGATGGAAGCTCTCTTGAAGCTTTCTTT.

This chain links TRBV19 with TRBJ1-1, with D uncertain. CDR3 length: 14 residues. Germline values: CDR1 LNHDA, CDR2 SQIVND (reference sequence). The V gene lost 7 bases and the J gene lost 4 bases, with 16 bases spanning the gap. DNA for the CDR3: TGTGCCAGTACGGCTTTCATCCGGGGCACTGAAGCTTTCTTT. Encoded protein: CASTAFIRGTEAFF.

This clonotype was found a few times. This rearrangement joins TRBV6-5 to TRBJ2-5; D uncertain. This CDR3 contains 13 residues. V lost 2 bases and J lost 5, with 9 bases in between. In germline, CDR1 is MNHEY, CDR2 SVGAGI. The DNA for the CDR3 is TGTGCCAGCAGTTACAGGCTTGGGGAGACCCAGTACTTC. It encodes CASSYRLGETQYF.

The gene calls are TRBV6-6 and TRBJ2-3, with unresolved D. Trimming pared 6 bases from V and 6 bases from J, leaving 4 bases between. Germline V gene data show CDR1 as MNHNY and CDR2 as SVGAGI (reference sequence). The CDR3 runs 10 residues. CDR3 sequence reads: CASRGDTQYF. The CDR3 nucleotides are TGTGCCAGCAGGGGGGATACGCAGTATTTT.

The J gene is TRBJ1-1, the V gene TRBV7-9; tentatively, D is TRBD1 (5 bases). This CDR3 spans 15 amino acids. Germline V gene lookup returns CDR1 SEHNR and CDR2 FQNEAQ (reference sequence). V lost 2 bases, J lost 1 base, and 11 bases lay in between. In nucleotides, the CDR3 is TGTGCCAGCAGCTTACCCCGGGGCACGAACACTGAAGCTTTCTTT. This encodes CASSLPRGTNTEAFF.

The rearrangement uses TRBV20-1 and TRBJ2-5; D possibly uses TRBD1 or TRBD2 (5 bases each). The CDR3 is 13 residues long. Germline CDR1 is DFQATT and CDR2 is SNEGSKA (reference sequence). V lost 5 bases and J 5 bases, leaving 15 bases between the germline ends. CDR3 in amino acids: CSAGTQGRETQYF. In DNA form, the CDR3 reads TGCAGTGCTGGGACCCAGGGCCGGGAGACCCAGTACTTC.

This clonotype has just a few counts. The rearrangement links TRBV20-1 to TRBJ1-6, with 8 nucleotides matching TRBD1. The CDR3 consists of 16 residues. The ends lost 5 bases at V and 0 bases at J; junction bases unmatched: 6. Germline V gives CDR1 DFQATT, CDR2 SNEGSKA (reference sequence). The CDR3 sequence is CSASQTGVSYNSPLHF. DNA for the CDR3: TGCAGTGCTTCGCAGACAGGGGTCTCCTATAATTCACCCCTCCACTTT.

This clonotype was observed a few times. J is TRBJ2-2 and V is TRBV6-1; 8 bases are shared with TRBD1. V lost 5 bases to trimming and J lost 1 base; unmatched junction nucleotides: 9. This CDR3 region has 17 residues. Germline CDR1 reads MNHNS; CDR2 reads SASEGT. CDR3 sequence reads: CASSTHRQGRNTGELFF. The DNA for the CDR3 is TGTGCCAGCAGTACCCACCGACAGGGGAGGAACACCGGGGAGCTGTTTTTT.

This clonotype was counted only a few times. CDR3 amino acids: CASRARPGGSYEQYF. The CDR3 nucleotides are TGTGCCAGCCGAGCAAGACCGGGGGGGTCCTACGAGCAGTACTTC. V and J are TRBV6-5 and TRBJ2-1, with 8 bases lining up with TRBD2. The J call may not be correct, given that the DNA end is closer to TRBJ2-7. The CDR3 contains 15 residues. Germline CDR1 reads MNHEY; CDR2 reads SVGAGI.

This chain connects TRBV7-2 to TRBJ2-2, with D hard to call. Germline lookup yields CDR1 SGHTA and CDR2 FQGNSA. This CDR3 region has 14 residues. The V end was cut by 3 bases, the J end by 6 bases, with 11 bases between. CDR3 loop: CASSLGVHSGELFF. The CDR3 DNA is TGTGCCAGCAGCTTGGGCGTCCACTCCGGGGAGCTGTTTTTT.

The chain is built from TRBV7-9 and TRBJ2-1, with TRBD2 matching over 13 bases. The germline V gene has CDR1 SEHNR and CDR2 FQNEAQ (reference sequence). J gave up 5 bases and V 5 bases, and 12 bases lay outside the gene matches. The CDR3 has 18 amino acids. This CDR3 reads CASSPAGLAGALHNEQFF. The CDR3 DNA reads TGTGCCAGCAGCCCAGCCGGACTAGCGGGAGCCCTACACAATGAGCAGTTCTTC.

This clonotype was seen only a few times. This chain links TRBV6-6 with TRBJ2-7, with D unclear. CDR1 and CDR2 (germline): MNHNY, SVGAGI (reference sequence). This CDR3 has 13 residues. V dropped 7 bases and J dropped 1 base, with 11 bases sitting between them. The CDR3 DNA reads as TGTGCCAGCACCGACACCCCTTCCTACGAGCAGTACTTC. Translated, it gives CASTDTPSYEQYF.

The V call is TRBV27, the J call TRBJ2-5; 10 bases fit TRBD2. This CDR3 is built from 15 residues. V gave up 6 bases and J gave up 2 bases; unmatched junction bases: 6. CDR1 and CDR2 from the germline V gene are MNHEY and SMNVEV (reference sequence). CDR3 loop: CASSTSGAFQETQYF. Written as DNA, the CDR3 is TGTGCCAGCAGCACTAGCGGGGCCTTTCAAGAGACCCAGTACTTC.

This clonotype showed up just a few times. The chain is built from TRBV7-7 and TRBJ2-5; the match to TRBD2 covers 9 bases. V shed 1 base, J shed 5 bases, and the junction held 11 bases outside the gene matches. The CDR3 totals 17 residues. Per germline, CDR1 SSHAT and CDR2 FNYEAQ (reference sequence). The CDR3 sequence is CASSLGAGGPSRETQYF. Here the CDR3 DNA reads TGTGCCAGCAGCTTAGGGGCGGGAGGGCCCTCGAGGGAGACCCAGTACTTC.

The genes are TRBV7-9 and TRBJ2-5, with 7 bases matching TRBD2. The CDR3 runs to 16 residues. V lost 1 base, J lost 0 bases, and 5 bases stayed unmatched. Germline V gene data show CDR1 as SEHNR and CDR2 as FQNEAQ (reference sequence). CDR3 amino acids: CASSLVASGHQETQYF. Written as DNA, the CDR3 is TGTGCCAGCAGCTTAGTGGCTAGCGGACACCAAGAGACCCAGTACTTC.

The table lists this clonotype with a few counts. The CDR3 DNA reads as TGCGCCACCCGGGACAGGGGGGCAAAACTGTTTTTT. It translates to CATRDRGAKLFF. The rearrangement uses TRBV4-1 and TRBJ1-4; the match to TRBD1 covers 11 bases. V was clipped by 10 bases and J by 10 bases; unmatched bases: 5. The CDR3 consists of 12 residues. Germline CDR1 and CDR2: MGHRA and YSYEKL.

CDR3 bases: TGTGCCAGCAGTCCGGACAGGGCGTCGTATGGCTACACCTTC. Its translation is CASSPDRASYGYTF. V is TRBV12-3 or TRBV12-4 and J is TRBJ1-2, with TRBD1 identical over 8 bases. The length of the CDR3 is 14 residues. V lost 5 bases to trimming and J lost 5 bases; unmatched junction nucleotides: 7.

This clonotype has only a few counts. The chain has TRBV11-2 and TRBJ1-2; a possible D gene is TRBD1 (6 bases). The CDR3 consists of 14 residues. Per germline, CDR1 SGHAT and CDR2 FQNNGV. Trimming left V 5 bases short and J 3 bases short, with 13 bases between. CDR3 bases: TGTGCCAGCAGCACTACGCGGACAGACTATGGCTACACCTTC. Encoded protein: CASSTTRTDYGYTF.

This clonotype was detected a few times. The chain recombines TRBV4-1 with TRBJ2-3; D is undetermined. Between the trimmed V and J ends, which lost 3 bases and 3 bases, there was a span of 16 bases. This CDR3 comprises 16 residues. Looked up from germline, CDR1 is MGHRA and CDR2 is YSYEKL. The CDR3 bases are TGCGCCAGCAGCCAGACGAGCCTCGACGCAACAGATACGCAGTATTTT. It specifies CASSQTSLDATDTQYF.